The clone carrying this T cell receptor beta chain was seen ten or more times. No antigen is known for it. One entry per CDR3 protein, called by TCRdb with MiXCR from the RT-PCR reads. The sample gives around 160,000 distinct CDR3 sequences, 11% of which show up once; under 15% is in the top ten. This sample is part of a study of response to subunit inactivated influenza vaccine. Study conclusions and caveats: There was a suggestion from the authors that each seasonal influenza vaccination recruits few new T cells.

This CDR3 region has 13 residues. Trimming took off 1 base at V and 8 bases at J, with 12 bases between the two ends. Germline assignment: CDR1 LGHNA and CDR2 YSLEER. The material was non-naive T cells sorted from PBMCs, obtained 35 to 45 days after vaccination. The TCR sequence derives from a man over 45 who received an inactivated influenza vaccine. The chain employs TRBV4-3 and TRBJ2-7; tentative D call: TRBD2 (5 bases). The CDR3 region is CASSQGNGVKQYF. The CDR3, as DNA: TGCGCCAGCAGCCAAGGAAACGGGGTGAAGCAGTACTTC.